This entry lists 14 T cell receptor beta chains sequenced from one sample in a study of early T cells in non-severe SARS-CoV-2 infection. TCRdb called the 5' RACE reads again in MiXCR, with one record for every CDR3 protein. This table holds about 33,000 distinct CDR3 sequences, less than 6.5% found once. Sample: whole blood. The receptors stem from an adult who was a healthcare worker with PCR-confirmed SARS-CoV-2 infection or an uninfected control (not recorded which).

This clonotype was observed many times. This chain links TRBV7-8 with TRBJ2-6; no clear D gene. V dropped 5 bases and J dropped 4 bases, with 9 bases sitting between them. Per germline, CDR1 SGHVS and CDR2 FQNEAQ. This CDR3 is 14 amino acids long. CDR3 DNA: TGTGCCAGCAGCCCCCGTCGGGGGGCCAACGTCCTGACTTTC. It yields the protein CASSPRRGANVLTF.

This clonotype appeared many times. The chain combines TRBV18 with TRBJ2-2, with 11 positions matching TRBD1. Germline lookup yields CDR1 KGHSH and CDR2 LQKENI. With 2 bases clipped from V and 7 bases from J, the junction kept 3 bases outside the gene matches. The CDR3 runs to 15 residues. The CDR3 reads CASSPGQGAIGELFF. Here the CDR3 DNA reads TGTGCCAGCTCACCAGGACAGGGGGCGATCGGGGAGCTGTTTTTT.

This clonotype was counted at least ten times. The CDR3 sequence is CSARDRRMSMNTEAFF. As DNA, the CDR3 is TGCAGTGCTAGAGATCGACGAATGAGTATGAACACTGAAGCTTTCTTT. The chain employs TRBV20-1 and TRBJ1-1; D is unclear. The ends were cut back, 0 bases at V and 0 bases at J, with 14 bases in the middle. This CDR3 spans 16 amino acids. Germline V lookup: CDR1 DFQATT, CDR2 SNEGSKA (reference sequence).

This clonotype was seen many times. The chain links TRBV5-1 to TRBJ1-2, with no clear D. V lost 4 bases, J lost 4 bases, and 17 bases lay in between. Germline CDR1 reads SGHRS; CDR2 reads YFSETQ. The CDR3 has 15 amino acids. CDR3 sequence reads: CASSPSDDGIYGYTF. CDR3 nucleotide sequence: TGCGCCAGCAGCCCCTCCGATGACGGAATCTATGGCTACACCTTC.

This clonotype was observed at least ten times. CDR3 DNA: TGTGCCAGCAGTTTCGATTGGCCCAAGAGGACAGATACGCAGTATTTT. Its translation is CASSFDWPKRTDTQYF. The chain couples TRBV28 to TRBJ2-3; D is unresolved. V dropped 3 bases and J dropped 3 bases, with 16 bases sitting between them. The CDR3 contains 16 residues. Germline V gene data show CDR1 as MDHEN and CDR2 as SYDVKM.

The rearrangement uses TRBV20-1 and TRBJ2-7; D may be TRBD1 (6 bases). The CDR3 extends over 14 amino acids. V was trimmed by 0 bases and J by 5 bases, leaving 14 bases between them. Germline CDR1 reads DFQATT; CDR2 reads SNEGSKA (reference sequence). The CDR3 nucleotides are TGCAGTGCTAGAGATCAGGCAGGGGTAAACGAGCAGTACTTC. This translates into CSARDQAGVNEQYF.

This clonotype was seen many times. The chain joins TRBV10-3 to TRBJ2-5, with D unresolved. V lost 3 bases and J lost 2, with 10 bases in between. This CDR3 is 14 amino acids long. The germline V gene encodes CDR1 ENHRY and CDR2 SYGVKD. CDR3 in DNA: TGTGCCATCAGTGATTGGCAGTCACAAGAGACCCAGTACTTC. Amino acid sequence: CAISDWQSQETQYF.

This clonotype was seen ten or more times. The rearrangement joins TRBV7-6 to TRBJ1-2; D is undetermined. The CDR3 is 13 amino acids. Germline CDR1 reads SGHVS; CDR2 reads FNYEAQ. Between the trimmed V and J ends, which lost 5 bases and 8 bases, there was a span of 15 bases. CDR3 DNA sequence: TGTGCCAGCAGCACCGACGCATCTGGAGGCTACACCTTC. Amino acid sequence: CASSTDASGGYTF.

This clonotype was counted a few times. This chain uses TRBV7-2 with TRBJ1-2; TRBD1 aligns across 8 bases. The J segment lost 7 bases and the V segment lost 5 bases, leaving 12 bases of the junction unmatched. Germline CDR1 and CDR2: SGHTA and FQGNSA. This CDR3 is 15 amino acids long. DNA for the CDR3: TGTGCCAGCAGCCCCACCGGACAGGGACGGGCTGGCTACACCTTC. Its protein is CASSPTGQGRAGYTF.

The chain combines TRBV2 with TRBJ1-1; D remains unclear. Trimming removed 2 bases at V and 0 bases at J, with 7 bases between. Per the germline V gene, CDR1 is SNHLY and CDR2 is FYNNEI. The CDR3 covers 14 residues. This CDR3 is CASSELNLNTEAFF. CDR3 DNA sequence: TGTGCCAGCAGTGAACTTAATCTGAACACTGAAGCTTTCTTT.

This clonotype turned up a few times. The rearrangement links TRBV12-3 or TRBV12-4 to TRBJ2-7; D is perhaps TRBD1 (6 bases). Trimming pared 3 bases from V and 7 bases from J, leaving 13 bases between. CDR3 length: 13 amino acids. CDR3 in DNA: TGTGCCAGCAGTTTGGGATTCAGGGGAGAGCAGTACTTC. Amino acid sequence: CASSLGFRGEQYF.

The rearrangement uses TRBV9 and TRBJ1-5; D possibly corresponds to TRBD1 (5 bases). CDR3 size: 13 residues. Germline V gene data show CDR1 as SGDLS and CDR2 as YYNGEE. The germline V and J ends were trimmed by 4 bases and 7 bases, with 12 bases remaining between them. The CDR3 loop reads CASSPTWGQPQHF. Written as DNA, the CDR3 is TGTGCCAGCAGCCCTACTTGGGGGCAGCCCCAGCATTTT.

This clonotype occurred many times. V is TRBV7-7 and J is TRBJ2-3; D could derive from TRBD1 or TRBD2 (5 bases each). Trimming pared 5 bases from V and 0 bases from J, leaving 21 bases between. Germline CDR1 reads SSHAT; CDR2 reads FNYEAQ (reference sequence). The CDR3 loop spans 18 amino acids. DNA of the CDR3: TGTGCCAGCAGCCTCACAGGCCAAACGGGACGGAGCACAGATACGCAGTATTTT. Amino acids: CASSLTGQTGRSTDTQYF.

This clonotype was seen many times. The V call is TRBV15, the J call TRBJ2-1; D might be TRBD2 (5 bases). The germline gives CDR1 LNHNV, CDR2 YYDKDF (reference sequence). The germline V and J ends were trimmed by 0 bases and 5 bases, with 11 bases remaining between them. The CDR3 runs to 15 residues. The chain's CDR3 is CATSRDNRGDNEQFF. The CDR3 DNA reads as TGTGCCACCAGCAGAGATAATCGGGGAGACAATGAGCAGTTCTTC.